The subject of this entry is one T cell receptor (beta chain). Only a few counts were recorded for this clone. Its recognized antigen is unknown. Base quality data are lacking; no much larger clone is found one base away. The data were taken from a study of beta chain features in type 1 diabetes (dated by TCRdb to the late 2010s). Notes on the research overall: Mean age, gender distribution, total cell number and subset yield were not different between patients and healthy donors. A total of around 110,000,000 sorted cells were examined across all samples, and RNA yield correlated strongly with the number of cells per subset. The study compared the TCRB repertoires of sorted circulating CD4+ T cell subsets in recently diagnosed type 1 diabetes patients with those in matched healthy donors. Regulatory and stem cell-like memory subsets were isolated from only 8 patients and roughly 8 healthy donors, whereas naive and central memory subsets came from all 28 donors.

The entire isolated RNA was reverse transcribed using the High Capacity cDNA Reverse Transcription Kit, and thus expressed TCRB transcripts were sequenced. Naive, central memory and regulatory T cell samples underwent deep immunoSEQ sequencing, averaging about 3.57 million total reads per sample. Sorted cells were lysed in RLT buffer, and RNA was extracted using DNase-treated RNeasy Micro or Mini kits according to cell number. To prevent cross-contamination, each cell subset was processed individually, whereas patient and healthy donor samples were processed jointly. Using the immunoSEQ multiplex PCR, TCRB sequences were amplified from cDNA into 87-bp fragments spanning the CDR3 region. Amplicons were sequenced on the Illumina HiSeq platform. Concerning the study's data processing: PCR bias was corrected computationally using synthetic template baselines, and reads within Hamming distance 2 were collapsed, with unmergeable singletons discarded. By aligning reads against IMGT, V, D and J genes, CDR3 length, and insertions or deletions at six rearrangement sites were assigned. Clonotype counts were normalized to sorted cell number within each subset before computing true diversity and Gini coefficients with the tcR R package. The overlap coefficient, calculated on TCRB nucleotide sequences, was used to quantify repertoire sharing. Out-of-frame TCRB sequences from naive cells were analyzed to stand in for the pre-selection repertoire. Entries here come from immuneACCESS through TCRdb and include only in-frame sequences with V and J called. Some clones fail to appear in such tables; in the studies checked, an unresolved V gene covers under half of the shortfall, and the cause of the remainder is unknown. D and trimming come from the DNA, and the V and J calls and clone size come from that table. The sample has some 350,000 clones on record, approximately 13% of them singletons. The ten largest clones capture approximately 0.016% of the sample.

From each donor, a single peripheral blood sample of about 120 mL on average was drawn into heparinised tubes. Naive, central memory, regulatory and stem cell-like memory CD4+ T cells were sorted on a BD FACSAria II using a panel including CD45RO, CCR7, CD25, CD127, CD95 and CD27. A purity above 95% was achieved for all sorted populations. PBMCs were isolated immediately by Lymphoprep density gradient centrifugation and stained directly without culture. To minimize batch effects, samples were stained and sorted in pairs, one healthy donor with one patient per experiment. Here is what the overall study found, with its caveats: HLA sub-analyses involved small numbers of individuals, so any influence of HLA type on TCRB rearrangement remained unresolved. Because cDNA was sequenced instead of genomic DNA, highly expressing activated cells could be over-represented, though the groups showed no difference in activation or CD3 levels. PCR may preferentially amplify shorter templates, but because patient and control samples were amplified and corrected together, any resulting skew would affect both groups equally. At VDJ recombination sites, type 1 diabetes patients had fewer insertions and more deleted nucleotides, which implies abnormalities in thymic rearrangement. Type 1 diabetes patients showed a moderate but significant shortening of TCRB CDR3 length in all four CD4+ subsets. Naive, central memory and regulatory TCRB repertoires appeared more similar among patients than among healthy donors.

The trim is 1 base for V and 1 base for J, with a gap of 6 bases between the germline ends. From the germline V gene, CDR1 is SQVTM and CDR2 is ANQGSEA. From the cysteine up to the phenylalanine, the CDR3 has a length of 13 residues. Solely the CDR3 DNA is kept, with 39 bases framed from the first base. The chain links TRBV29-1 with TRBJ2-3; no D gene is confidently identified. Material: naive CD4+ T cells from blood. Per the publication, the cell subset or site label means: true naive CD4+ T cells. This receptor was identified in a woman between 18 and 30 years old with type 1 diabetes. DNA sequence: TGCAGCGTTGAAGGACTCCGCACAGATACGCAGTATTTT. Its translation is CSVEGLRTDTQYF.